This T cell receptor (beta chain) originates from a study of T cell responses to AZD1222 COVID-19 vaccine. Study observations and caveats: Recipients of two AZD1222 doses showed rising Spike-specific TCR breadth and depth. Reports indicate that nearly half of spike-specific TCRs are directed at unmutated variant regions. Clonal diversity may have been underestimated in mostly white British donors.

Of note for this clone: Its target is unknown.

Assay: immunoSEQ multiplex PCR; the TCRdb copy retains only in-frame clones and omits some. The sample holds roughly 150,000 clones, roughly 90% seen once. Second-dose intervals near 4 or 12 weeks were combined. The CDR3 is 17 residues long. V dropped 1 base and J dropped 0 bases, with 13 bases sitting between them. Per the germline V gene, CDR1 is SNHLY and CDR2 is FYNNEI. V gene TRBV2 combines with J gene TRBJ1-3; tentative D call: TRBD1 (5 bases). The starting material was peripheral blood, obtained 28 days after the second AZD1222 dose. The TCR comes from an adult who received the AZD1222 COVID-19 vaccine. The CDR3 spells CASSEGVGPGSGNTIYF. The CDR3 bases are TGTGCCAGCAGTGAAGGGGTGGGACCCGGCTCTGGAAACACCATATATTTT.